What follows are 3 T cell receptor beta chains derived from one specimen sequenced in a study of Ad26.COV2.S vaccination and SARS-CoV-2 variants (dated by TCRdb to 2020 to 2023). This specimen's treatment or condition label, per the study, means: 15 to 20 received Ad26.COV2.S at low or high dose, single or two shots; 5 received placebo; per-sample allocation not given. Repertoires of vaccine and placebo recipients were sequenced from samples collected on day 63 after the first injection. Library generation was performed with the immunoSEQ multiplex PCR assay. TCRdb took this table from immuneACCESS and kept in-frame rearrangements with V and J called. Such tables lack part of the clones; where checked against another copy, unresolved V genes explain under half of the gap, and the rest is unexplained. The sample has roughly 380,000 clones on record, approximately 90% of them singletons. The biggest ten clones account for 3.6% of the sample.

This specimen consisted of peripheral blood, obtained in a trial of Ad26.COV2.S vaccine versus placebo. The source is a person aged 18-60 years who received the Ad26.COV2.S COVID-19 vaccine or a placebo.

A remark on this clone: Other nucleotide sequences from this sample produce the same CDR3. This rearrangement joins TRBV5-1 to TRBJ2-7, with D possibly matching TRBD1 (5 bases). The CDR3 consists of 14 residues. Germline lookup yields CDR1 SGHRS and CDR2 YFSETQ. Trimming cost V 4 bases and J 3 bases, with 14 bases left between them. The CDR3 DNA sequence: TGCGCCAGCAGCCCAGGGCTATTTAGCTACGAGCAGTACTTC. This encodes CASSPGLFSYEQYF.

The V and J genes are TRBV5-6 and TRBJ2-7; no clear D. The CDR3 extends over 13 amino acids. CDR1 and CDR2 (germline): SGHDT, YYEEEE. Trimming took 5 bases from V and 4 from J, leaving 13 bases between them. The CDR3 is CASRLMGSYEQYF. The DNA for the CDR3 is TGTGCCAGCAGGCTGATGGGGTCATACGAGCAGTACTTC.

The V and J genes are TRBV6-2 or TRBV6-3 and TRBJ2-1, with D perhaps TRBD1 (6 bases). The germline V gene encodes CDR1 MNHEY and CDR2 SVGEGT. There are 16 residues in the CDR3. V lost 0 bases and J lost 3, with 12 bases in between. The CDR3 is CASSYSGGGGYNEQFF. The CDR3 DNA is TGTGCCAGCAGTTACTCGGGTGGGGGCGGCTACAATGAGCAGTTCTTC.